What follows is one TCR beta chain and its context. The data stem from a study of long-term antiretroviral therapy in people with HIV. A v3.0 immunoSEQ assay was performed at survey level. Measured with immunoSEQ multiplex PCR; TCRdb has only the in-frame clones, and not every one. The table lists 20,000 to 30,000 clones, around 84% of them singletons. CDR3 length equals 14 residues. Deletions cut 7 bases from V and 8 bases from J, with 18 bases between. Germline V CDR1 and CDR2: MGHDK, SYGVNS. The sequencing used unsorted PBMCs, collected 3 years after starting antiretroviral therapy. The source is a man in his forties or fifties with HIV. The chain links TRBV25-1 to TRBJ1-3, with D possibly TRBD1 on 6 matching bases. The CDR3 loop is CASIPPRGEDTIYF. CDR3 bases: TGTGCCAGCATCCCCCCGAGGGGGGAAGACACCATATATTTT.